The 12 T cell receptor beta chains below come from one sample, sequenced in a study of T cells after yellow fever vaccination. Each CDR3 protein gets one entry after TCRdb re-called the 5' RACE reads with MiXCR. Of about 73,000 distinct CDR3 sequences in the sample, 7.7% were seen once. The starting material was CD8+ T cells sorted from PBMCs, obtained on the day of the yellow fever booster vaccination. The origin of the receptors is a man aged 25 to 40 who received the YFV17D yellow fever vaccine.

This clonotype has only a few counts. The V call is TRBV4-3, the J call TRBJ2-7; 9 bases match TRBD2. The CDR3 loop spans 16 amino acids. Germline assignment: CDR1 LGHNA and CDR2 YSLEER. V was clipped by 0 bases and J by 1 base; unmatched bases: 4. The CDR3, as DNA: TGCGCCAGCAGCCAAGAGTTTAGCGGGAGTTCCTACGAGCAGTACTTC. This codes for CASSQEFSGSSYEQYF.

This clonotype was seen a few times. The chain has TRBV7-2 and TRBJ2-7, with D maybe TRBD1 (5 bases). V was pared by 5 bases and J by 6 bases, with 17 bases between. The CDR3 loop spans 14 amino acids. Germline CDR1 SGHTA, CDR2 FQGNSA. CDR3 DNA: TGTGCCAGCAGCGTAACCCCCGACAGCCGCGAGCAGTACTTC. As protein: CASSVTPDSREQYF.

This clonotype was observed a few times. The V and J genes are TRBV3-1 and TRBJ2-5, with D perhaps being TRBD1 or TRBD2 (5 bases each). The V and J ends lost 4 bases and 2 bases respectively, with 17 bases between them. This CDR3 region has 16 residues. From germline, CDR1 is LGHDT and CDR2 YNNKEL (reference sequence). CDR3 bases: TGTGCCAGCAGCCCTAAGAATCTGGGGACGCAAGAGACCCAGTACTTC. This translates into CASSPKNLGTQETQYF.

This clonotype was counted between two and nine times. The chain carries TRBV6-2 or TRBV6-3 and TRBJ2-7; D is possibly TRBD2 (6 bases). The CDR3 has 16 amino acids. Deletions cut 6 bases from V and 6 bases from J, with 24 bases between. Germline V gives CDR1 MNHEY, CDR2 SVGEGT. The chain's CDR3 is CASRARVGGSLAEQYF. DNA for the CDR3: TGTGCCAGCAGGGCGCGTGTGGGAGGATCATTGGCCGAGCAGTACTTC.

This chain uses TRBV4-3 with TRBJ1-1; D is uncertain. V lost 0 bases and J 1 base, leaving 6 bases between the germline ends. The CDR3 consists of 14 residues. Germline lookup yields CDR1 LGHNA and CDR2 YSLEER. CDR3 sequence: CASSQEGWNTEAFF. The CDR3, as DNA: TGCGCCAGCAGCCAAGAAGGGTGGAACACTGAAGCTTTCTTT.

As DNA, the CDR3 is TGTGCCAGCCGGAACAGGGGGCGAGGCTCTGGGGCCAACGTCCTGACTTTC. Its protein product is CASRNRGRGSGANVLTF. The chain links TRBV28 to TRBJ2-6, with TRBD1 matching 9 bases. Trimming took 8 bases from V and 0 from J; bases not matched to a gene: 8. Germline V gene sequence: CDR1 MDHEN, CDR2 SYDVKM. This CDR3 contains 17 residues.

In this sample, this clonotype turned up a few times. The chain uses TRBV5-1 and TRBJ2-3, with a weak D call TRBD2 (6 bases). The V gene lost 1 base and the J gene lost 3 bases, with 15 bases spanning the gap. CDR1 and CDR2 (germline): SGHRS, YFSETQ. This CDR3 region has 16 residues. The CDR3 here is CASSLPSEPPTDTQYF. CDR3 sequence (DNA): TGCGCCAGCAGCTTGCCTAGCGAGCCCCCAACAGATACGCAGTATTTT.

There are many counts of this clonotype. This sequence joins TRBV27 and TRBJ2-7; TRBD2 matches 7 bases. This CDR3 spans 14 amino acids. CDR1 is MNHEY and CDR2 is SMNVEV in the germline V gene (reference sequence). The trim removed 3 bases at V and 3 bases at J, leaving 5 bases unmatched. For the CDR3, the DNA is TGTGCCAGCAGTTTTTTTGGCGGGAGCTACGAGCAGTACTTC. Encoded protein: CASSFFGGSYEQYF.

This rearrangement joins TRBV4-3 to TRBJ1-1; 7 bases line up with TRBD1. The CDR3 is 13 amino acids. Germline V CDR1 and CDR2: LGHNA, YSLEER. The junction had 6 bases not matched to a gene; V was cut back by 3 bases and J by 8 bases. CDR3 loop: CASSQYRGYEAFF. CDR3 DNA: TGCGCCAGCAGCCAGTACAGGGGCTACGAAGCTTTCTTT.

V and J are TRBV21-1 and TRBJ2-7; the D segment call TRBD1 is taken from the table without a DNA check. TRBV21-1 is a known pseudogene. This CDR3 contains 14 residues. CDR3 loop: CASRTQGDSYEQYF. The CDR3 nucleotides read TGTGCCAGCAGAACACAGGGGGACTCCTACGAGCAGTACTTC.

This rearrangement joins TRBV6-1 to TRBJ1-1; D is possibly TRBD1 (6 bases). There are 16 residues in the CDR3. The V gene's germline CDR1 is MNHNS and CDR2 SASEGT. The ends were cut back, 1 base at V and 5 bases at J, with 17 bases in the middle. Written as DNA, the CDR3 is TGTGCCAGCAGTGAAGAGGCATACAGGGCGGAGACTGAAGCTTTCTTT. Amino acid sequence: CASSEEAYRAETEAFF.

The V and J genes are TRBV2 and TRBJ2-1; 7 bases line up with TRBD2. The CDR3 length is 13 residues. From germline, CDR1 is SNHLY and CDR2 FYNNEI. V gave up 7 bases and J gave up 8 bases; unmatched junction bases: 8. CDR3 amino acids: CASISGAGDEQFF. The DNA for the CDR3 is TGTGCCAGCATATCCGGGGCGGGGGATGAGCAGTTCTTC. Supplemented by reference TRBV2 and TRBJ2-1, the full variable domain reads EPEVTQTPSHQVTQMGQEVILRCVPISNHLYFYWYRQILGQKVEFLVSFYNNEISEKSEIFDDQFSVERPDGSNFTLKIRSTKLEDSAMYFCASISGAGDEQFFGPGTRLTVL.